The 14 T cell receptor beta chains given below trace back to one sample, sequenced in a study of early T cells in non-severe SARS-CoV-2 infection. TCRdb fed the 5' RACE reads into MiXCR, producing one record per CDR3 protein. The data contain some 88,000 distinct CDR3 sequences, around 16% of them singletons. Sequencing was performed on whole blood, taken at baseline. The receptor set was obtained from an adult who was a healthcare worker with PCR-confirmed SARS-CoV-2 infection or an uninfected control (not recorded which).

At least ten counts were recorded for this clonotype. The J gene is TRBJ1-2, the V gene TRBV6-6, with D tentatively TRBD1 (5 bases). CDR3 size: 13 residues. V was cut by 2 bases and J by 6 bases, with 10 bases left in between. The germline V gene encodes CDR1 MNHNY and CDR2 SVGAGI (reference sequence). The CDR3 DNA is TGTGCCAGCAGTTACCCCCAGGGAGATGGCTACACCTTC. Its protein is CASSYPQGDGYTF.

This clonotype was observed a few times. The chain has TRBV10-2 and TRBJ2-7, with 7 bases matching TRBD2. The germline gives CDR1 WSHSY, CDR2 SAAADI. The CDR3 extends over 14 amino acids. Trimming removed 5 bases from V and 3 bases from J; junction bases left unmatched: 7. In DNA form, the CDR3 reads TGCGCCAGCAGTTTTGCCGGGAGGAACTACGAGCAGTACTTC. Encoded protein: CASSFAGRNYEQYF.

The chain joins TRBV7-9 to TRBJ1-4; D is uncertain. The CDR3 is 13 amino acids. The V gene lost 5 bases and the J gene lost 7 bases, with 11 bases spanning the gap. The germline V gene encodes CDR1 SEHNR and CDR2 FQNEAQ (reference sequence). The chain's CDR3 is CASSLEPGEKLFF. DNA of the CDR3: TGTGCCAGCAGCCTCGAGCCGGGTGAAAAACTGTTTTTT.

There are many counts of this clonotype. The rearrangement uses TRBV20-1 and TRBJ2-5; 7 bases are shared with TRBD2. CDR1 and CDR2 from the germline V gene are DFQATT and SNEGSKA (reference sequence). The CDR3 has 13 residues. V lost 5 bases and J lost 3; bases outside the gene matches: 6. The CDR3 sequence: CSAPSGREETQYF. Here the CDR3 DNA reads TGCAGTGCTCCGTCGGGGAGGGAAGAGACCCAGTACTTC.

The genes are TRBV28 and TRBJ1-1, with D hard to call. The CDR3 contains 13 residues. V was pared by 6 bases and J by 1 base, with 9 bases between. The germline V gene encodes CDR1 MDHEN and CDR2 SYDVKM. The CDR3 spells CASSAAPNTEAFF. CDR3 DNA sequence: TGTGCCAGCAGCGCCGCCCCGAACACTGAAGCTTTCTTT.

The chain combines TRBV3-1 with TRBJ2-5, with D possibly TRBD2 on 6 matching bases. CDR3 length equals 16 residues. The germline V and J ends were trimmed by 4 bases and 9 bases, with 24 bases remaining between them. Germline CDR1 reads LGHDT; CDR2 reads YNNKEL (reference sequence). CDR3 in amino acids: CASSLGGLPGFLAQYF. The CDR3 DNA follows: TGTGCCAGCAGCCTCGGGGGACTTCCCGGCTTCTTGGCCCAGTACTTC.

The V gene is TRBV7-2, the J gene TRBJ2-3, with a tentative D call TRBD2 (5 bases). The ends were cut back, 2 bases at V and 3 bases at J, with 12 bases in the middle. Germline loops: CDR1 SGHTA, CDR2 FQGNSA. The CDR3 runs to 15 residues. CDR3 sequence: CASSLSFGVTDTQYF. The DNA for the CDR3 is TGTGCCAGCAGCTTATCTTTCGGGGTAACAGATACGCAGTATTTT.

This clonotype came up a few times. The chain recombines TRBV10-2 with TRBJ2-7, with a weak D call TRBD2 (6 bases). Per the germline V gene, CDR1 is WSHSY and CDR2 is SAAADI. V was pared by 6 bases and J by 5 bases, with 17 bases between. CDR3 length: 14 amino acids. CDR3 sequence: CASSPTSISNEQYF. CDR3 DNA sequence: TGCGCCAGCAGCCCAACTAGCATTTCTAACGAGCAGTACTTC.

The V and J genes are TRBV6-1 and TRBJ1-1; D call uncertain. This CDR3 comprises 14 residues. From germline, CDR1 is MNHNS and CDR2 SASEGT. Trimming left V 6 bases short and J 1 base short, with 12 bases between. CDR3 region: CASSRRRANTEAFF. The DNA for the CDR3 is TGTGCCAGCAGCCGAAGGAGGGCGAACACTGAAGCTTTCTTT.

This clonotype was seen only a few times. In DNA form, the CDR3 reads TGTGCCAGTAGTATAGGTCATTACCTCACCGGGGAGCTGTTTTTT. Translation: CASSIGHYLTGELFF. The gene calls are TRBV19 and TRBJ2-2; D remains ambiguous. The V and J ends lost 1 base and 4 bases respectively, with 10 bases between them. Germline-derived CDR1 and CDR2 are LNHDA and SQIVND (reference sequence). This CDR3 comprises 15 residues.

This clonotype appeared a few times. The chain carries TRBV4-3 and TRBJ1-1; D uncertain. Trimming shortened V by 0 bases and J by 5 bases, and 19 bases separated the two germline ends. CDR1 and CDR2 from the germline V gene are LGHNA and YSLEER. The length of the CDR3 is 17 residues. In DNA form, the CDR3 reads TGCGCCAGCAGCCAAGAAGCTCATCTCCCTGCGGGGACTGAAGCTTTCTTT. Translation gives CASSQEAHLPAGTEAFF.

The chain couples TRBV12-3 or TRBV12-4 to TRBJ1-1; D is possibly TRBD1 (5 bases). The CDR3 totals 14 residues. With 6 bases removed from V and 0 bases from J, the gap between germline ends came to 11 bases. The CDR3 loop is CASSEGTVNTEAFF. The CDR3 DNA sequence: TGTGCCAGCAGCGAGGGGACGGTGAACACTGAAGCTTTCTTT.

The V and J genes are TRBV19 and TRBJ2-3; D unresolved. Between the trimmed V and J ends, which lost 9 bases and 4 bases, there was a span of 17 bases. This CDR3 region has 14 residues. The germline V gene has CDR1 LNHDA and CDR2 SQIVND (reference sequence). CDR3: CASNPVGAADTQYF. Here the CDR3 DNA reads TGTGCCAGCAATCCGGTCGGCGCGGCAGATACGCAGTATTTT.

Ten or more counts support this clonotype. The chain's CDR3 is CASGPGQGSSGEQFF. CDR3 in DNA: TGTGCCAGCGGACCGGGACAGGGATCGTCGGGTGAGCAGTTCTTC. The rearrangement joins TRBV11-3 to TRBJ2-1; 9 bases align to TRBD1. This CDR3 region has 15 residues. Germline lookup yields CDR1 SGHNT and CDR2 YENEEA. Germline trimming cut 8 bases from V and 9 bases from J; bases unmatched to any gene: 14.